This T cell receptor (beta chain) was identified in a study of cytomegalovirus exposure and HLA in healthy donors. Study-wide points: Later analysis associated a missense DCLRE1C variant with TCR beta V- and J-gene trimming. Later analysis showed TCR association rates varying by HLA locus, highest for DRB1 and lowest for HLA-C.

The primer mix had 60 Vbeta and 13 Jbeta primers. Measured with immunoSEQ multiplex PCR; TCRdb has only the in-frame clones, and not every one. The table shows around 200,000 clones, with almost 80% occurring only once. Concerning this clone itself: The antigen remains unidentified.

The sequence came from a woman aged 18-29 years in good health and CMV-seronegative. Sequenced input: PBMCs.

The CDR3 DNA reads as TGTGCCAGCAATCGGGACTACTTCACAGATACGCAGTATTTT. It encodes CASNRDYFTDTQYF. The V and J genes are TRBV6-6 and TRBJ2-3; 7 nucleotides align to TRBD2. V dropped 7 bases and J dropped 2; count of bases not matched to a gene: 6. CDR3 length equals 14 residues. Germline CDR1 is MNHNY and CDR2 is SVGAGI (reference sequence).